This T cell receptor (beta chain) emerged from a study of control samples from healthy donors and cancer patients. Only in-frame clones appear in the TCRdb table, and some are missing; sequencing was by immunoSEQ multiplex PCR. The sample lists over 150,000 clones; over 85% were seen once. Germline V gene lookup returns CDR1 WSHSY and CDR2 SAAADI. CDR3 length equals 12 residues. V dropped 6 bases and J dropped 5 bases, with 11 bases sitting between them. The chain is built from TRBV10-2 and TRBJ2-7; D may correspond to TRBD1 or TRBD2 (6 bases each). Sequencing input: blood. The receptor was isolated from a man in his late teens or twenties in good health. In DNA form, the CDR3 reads TGCGCCAGCAGGTACGGGGGCGACGAGCAGTACTTC. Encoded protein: CASRYGGDEQYF.